Listed here are 9 T cell receptor beta chains from one sample, sequenced in a study of human T cells and chemical hapten exposure. Using its own MiXCR run on the RACE reads, TCRdb lists one record per CDR3 protein. The top ten clones hold around 1.6% of a sample with roughly 110,000 distinct CDR3 sequences, approximately 12% of them seen once. The time point: pre-sensitization, week 0. Treatment defined: therapeutic diphenylcyclopropenone sensitization with weekly scalp DPC. The sample here was whole blood, taken in connection with sensitization to the hapten diphenylcyclopropenone (DPC). The receptor set was obtained from a woman aged 45-65 years with alopecia areata. Some clones in this sample may be carry-over from other donors' samples.

This clonotype was detected many times. V and J are TRBV6-2 or TRBV6-3 and TRBJ1-1; no reliable D call. The CDR3 has 12 amino acids. Looked up from germline, CDR1 is MNHEY and CDR2 is SVGEGT. V was pared by 2 bases and J by 1 base, with 2 bases between. The CDR3, as DNA: TGTGCCAGCAGTTACCCGAACACTGAAGCTTTCTTT. This sequence encodes CASSYPNTEAFF.

This clonotype was picked up one time. The chain employs TRBV6-6 and TRBJ2-2; D is unresolved. The CDR3 spans 15 residues. CDR1 and CDR2 from the germline V gene are MNHNY and SVGAGI (reference sequence). The V and J ends lost 0 bases and 6 bases respectively, with 11 bases between them. The CDR3 spells CASSYSDTLAGELFF. Here the CDR3 DNA reads TGTGCCAGCAGTTACTCAGACACCCTAGCCGGGGAGCTGTTTTTT.

About this clonotype itself: Mismatch with germline at one junction end may stem from a read error. The rearrangement uses TRBV19 and TRBJ2-5, with D unresolved. The CDR3 consists of 13 residues. Germline assignment: CDR1 LNHDA and CDR2 SQIVND (reference sequence). CDR3 loop: CASSMPHHETQYF. In DNA, the CDR3 is TGTGCCAGTAGTATGCCCCACCACGAGACCCAGTACTTC.

The chain recombines TRBV18 with TRBJ2-4; D may be TRBD2 (6 bases). Germline V gives CDR1 KGHSH, CDR2 LQKENI. This CDR3 is built from 16 residues. Between the trimmed V and J ends, which lost 1 base and 0 bases, there was a span of 10 bases. The CDR3: CASSPQTRLAKNIQYF. In nucleotides, the CDR3 is TGTGCCAGCTCACCACAGACTAGACTAGCCAAAAACATTCAGTACTTC.

The chain recombines TRBV20-1 with TRBJ2-5, with TRBD2 identical over 12 bases. The CDR3 extends over 20 amino acids. Per the germline V gene, CDR1 is DFQATT and CDR2 is SNEGSKA (reference sequence). Trimming took 2 bases from V and 4 from J; bases not matched to a gene: 20. The CDR3 DNA is TGCAGTGCTAGAACCACAACAGAAGCTAGCGGGAGGGCGGTACCAGAGACCCAGTACTTC. This sequence encodes CSARTTTEASGRAVPETQYF.

Here the CDR3 reads CASSPPGLWGTTDTQYF. The CDR3 coding sequence is TGTGCCAGCTCACCACCGGGTTTGTGGGGCACCACAGATACGCAGTATTTT. The chain carries TRBV18 and TRBJ2-3, with D maybe TRBD1 (5 bases). V was cut by 0 bases and J by 2 bases, with 15 bases left in between. The CDR3 is 17 amino acids. Germline values: CDR1 KGHSH, CDR2 LQKENI.

The chain joins TRBV25-1 to TRBJ1-1; D is unclear. CDR3 size: 12 residues. Between the trimmed V and J ends, which lost 3 bases and 2 bases, there was a span of 4 bases. CDR1 is MGHDK and CDR2 is SYGVNS in the germline V gene. CDR3 in DNA: TGTGCCAGCAGTGATTCTAACACTGAAGCTTTCTTT. It yields the protein CASSDSNTEAFF.

The CDR3 here is CASSPGGGAGGYTF. CDR3 coding DNA: TGTGCCAGCAGCCCAGGAGGCGGGGCTGGAGGCTACACCTTC. The V gene is TRBV11-2, the J gene TRBJ1-2, with D possibly TRBD1 on 5 matching bases. Trimming removed 5 bases at V and 8 bases at J, with 18 bases between. Germline V gene sequence: CDR1 SGHAT, CDR2 FQNNGV. The length of the CDR3 is 14 residues.

This clonotype occurred many times. The DNA for the CDR3 is TGTGCCAGCTCACCAACCAGGGAAAACTATGGCTACACCTTC. Translating gives CASSPTRENYGYTF. J is TRBJ1-2 and V is TRBV18; the D gene is possibly TRBD1 (5 bases). The CDR3 extends over 14 amino acids. CDR1 KGHSH and CDR2 LQKENI come from the germline V gene. Trimming pared 2 bases from V and 2 bases from J, leaving 9 bases between.